The 9 T cell receptor beta chains reported below all come from one sample, sequenced in a study of T-cell memory formation after mild COVID-19 (dated by TCRdb to 2020 to 2023). Libraries were made using 5' RACE. Sequencing took place on an Illumina NovaSeq 6000. The public sequencing data were trimmed at Q25 with fastp and processed into clonotypes with MiXCR by TCRdb, which kept only in-frame beta chains. Rows merge per CDR3 protein into single entries with the most common DNA and genes. Across this sample there are under 250,000 distinct CDR3 sequences, with roughly a tenth seen only once. Together, the top ten hold roughly 3% of the sample. Sequences were obtained from PBMCs or a T cell subset sorted from them (not recorded which). These receptors originate from a man younger than 35 who had mild COVID-19 (a few samples of this study predate the infection). The sample titles of this study are shuffled in the database, so cell type and time point are left out; the donor was told from shared clones.

This clonotype showed up just a few times. J is TRBJ1-2 and V is TRBV7-2, with 10 bases identical to TRBD1. The junction had 11 bases not matched to a gene; V was cut back by 3 bases and J by 10 bases. The CDR3 consists of 15 residues. Germline V lookup: CDR1 SGHTA, CDR2 FQGNSA. The CDR3, as DNA: TGTGCCAGCAGCTTTTCCGGGACAGGGGTGGATGACTACACCTTC. Its protein product is CASSFSGTGVDDYTF.

V gene TRBV7-2 combines with J gene TRBJ2-3, with 9 bases that match TRBD2. The germline V gene encodes CDR1 SGHTA and CDR2 FQGNSA. Unmatched junction bases numbered 6, after V lost 4 bases and J lost 4 bases. The CDR3 has 15 residues. The CDR3 DNA follows: TGTGCCAGCAGCTCCAGGACTAGCGTGGCAGATACGCAGTATTTT. Its protein is CASSSRTSVADTQYF.

This chain links TRBV30 with TRBJ1-1; D not certain. CDR1 is GTSNPN, CDR2 SVGIG, per germline (reference sequence). The CDR3 length is 13 residues. With 2 bases removed from V and 5 bases from J, the gap between germline ends came to 12 bases. The chain's CDR3 is CAWSRTFGTEAFF. DNA for the CDR3: TGTGCCTGGAGTCGGACCTTCGGGACTGAAGCTTTCTTT.

The chain is built from TRBV5-1 and TRBJ1-1; D might be TRBD1 (5 bases). CDR1 and CDR2 (germline): SGHRS, YFSETQ. The V end was cut by 1 base, the J end by 3 bases, with 10 bases between. The CDR3 contains 14 residues. In nucleotides, the CDR3 is TGCGCCAGCAGCTTGATTTGGGGGGACACTGAAGCTTTCTTT. Amino acid sequence: CASSLIWGDTEAFF.

Ten or more counts support this clonotype. The V and J genes are TRBV9 and TRBJ2-3, with a tentative D call TRBD2 (5 bases). This CDR3 is 14 amino acids long. Germline CDR1 is SGDLS and CDR2 is YYNGEE. Trimming shortened V by 2 bases and J by 0 bases, and 7 bases separated the two germline ends. The DNA for the CDR3 is TGTGCCAGCAGCGTGAGGGTTAGCACAGATACGCAGTATTTT. It translates to CASSVRVSTDTQYF.

This clonotype was found a few times. This chain joins TRBV5-5 and TRBJ2-7; D is unresolved. Between the trimmed V and J ends, which lost 2 bases and 1 base, there was a span of 7 bases. Per germline, CDR1 SGHKS and CDR2 YYEKEE (reference sequence). The CDR3 contains 13 residues. The CDR3 reads CASSFGLSYEQYF. The DNA of the CDR3 is TGTGCCAGCAGCTTCGGGCTATCCTACGAGCAGTACTTC.

This clonotype has a handful of counts. The rearrangement uses TRBV7-8 and TRBJ2-5, with 12 nucleotides matching TRBD2. This CDR3 contains 15 residues. Looked up from germline, CDR1 is SGHVS and CDR2 is FQNEAQ. Trimming took 5 bases from V and 5 from J; bases not matched to a gene: 6. The CDR3 coding sequence is TGTGCCAGCAGCCCCCGACTAGCGGGGGCGGAGACCCAGTACTTC. Protein product: CASSPRLAGAETQYF. The whole variable domain, remainder taken from reference TRBV7-8 and TRBJ2-5, is GAGVSQSPRYKVAKRGQDVALRCDPISGHVSLFWYQQALGQGPEFLTYFQNEAQLDKSGLPSDRFFAERPEGSVSTLKIQRTQQEDSAVYLCASSPRLAGAETQYFGPGTRLLVL.

J is TRBJ2-7 and V is TRBV27, with TRBD1 matching over 8 bases. Unmatched junction bases numbered 8, after V lost 3 bases and J lost 4 bases. The germline gives CDR1 MNHEY, CDR2 SMNVEV (reference sequence). CDR3 length equals 15 residues. The CDR3 DNA is TGTGCCAGCAGTTTCACTGGACAGGGAAGATACGAGCAGTACGTC. This gives the protein CASSFTGQGRYEQYV.

This clonotype was observed a handful of times. The chain joins TRBV4-3 to TRBJ2-3; TRBD2 aligns across 10 bases. V gave up 5 bases and J gave up 5 bases; unmatched junction bases: 16. Germline V gene data show CDR1 as LGHNA and CDR2 as YSLEER. This CDR3 has 18 residues. The CDR3 protein is CASSSLSHTAGGIDTQYF. The CDR3 nucleotides read TGCGCCAGCAGCAGCCTCAGCCACACAGCGGGGGGGATAGATACGCAGTATTTT.